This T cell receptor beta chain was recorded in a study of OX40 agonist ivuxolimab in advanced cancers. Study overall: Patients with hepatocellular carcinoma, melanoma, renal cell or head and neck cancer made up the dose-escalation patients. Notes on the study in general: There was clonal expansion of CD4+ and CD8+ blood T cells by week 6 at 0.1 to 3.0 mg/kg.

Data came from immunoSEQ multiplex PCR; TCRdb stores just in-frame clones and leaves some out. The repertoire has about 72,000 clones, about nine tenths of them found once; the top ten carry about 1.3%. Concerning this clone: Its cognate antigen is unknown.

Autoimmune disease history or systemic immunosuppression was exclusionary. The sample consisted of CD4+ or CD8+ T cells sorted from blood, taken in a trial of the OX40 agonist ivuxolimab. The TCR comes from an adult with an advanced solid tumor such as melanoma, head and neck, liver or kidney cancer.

As DNA, the CDR3 is TGCGCCAGCAGTGAGTCGAAGGCCCTAAAGCAGTTCTTC. Amino acids: CASSESKALKQFF. The J gene is TRBJ2-1, the V gene TRBV10-1; no clear D gene. CDR1 is WNHNN, CDR2 SYGVQD, per germline (reference sequence). This CDR3 has 13 residues. The V end lost 0 bases, the J end lost 11 bases, and 11 bases lay between the germline ends.